The clone carrying this T cell receptor beta chain was found many times. The data derive from a study of human T cells and chemical hapten exposure. This sample's time point: patch test 1, 2 weeks after DPC sensitization. Treatment: therapeutic diphenylcyclopropenone sensitization with weekly scalp DPC. TCRdb redid the calling of the RACE reads with MiXCR, one entry per CDR3 protein. The table shows some 80,000 distinct CDR3 sequences, with about 10% occurring only once. Per the germline V gene, CDR1 is SQVTM and CDR2 is ANQGSEA. The ends were cut back, 5 bases at V and 1 base at J, with 8 bases in the middle. The CDR3 runs to 12 residues.

The sample was whole blood, taken in connection with sensitization to the hapten diphenylcyclopropenone (DPC). The receptor's source is a woman aged 45 to 65 with alopecia areata. Some clones in this sample may be carry-over from other donors' samples. This chain connects TRBV29-1 to TRBJ1-1; perhaps TRBD1 as D (5 bases). The CDR3 reads CSVSDRNTEAFF. DNA for the CDR3: TGCAGCGTTTCCGACAGGAACACTGAAGCTTTCTTT.